This T cell receptor beta chain is drawn from a study of shared clonotypes between healthy human individuals. Study details: Researchers drew samples from a couple of women and a few men aged 18 to 49. Study results and limitations: Estimated richness was generally greater in naive than memory subsets.

CDR1 is MNHEY and CDR2 is SMNVEV in the germline V gene (reference sequence). The CDR3 runs to 15 residues. V was trimmed by 5 bases and J by 0 bases, leaving 14 bases between them. In regard to this clone: Its specificity is unknown.

Assay runs were performed at deep level. How the authors handled the data: In the immunoSEQ data, sequences were junction-only and lacked quality scores, so filtering differed. Profiling relied on immunoSEQ multiplex PCR, and the TCRdb table lists in-frame clones only, not all of them. That table is the source of V, J and clone size, and D and trimming were worked out from the DNA. The profile covers 800,000 or so clones, with about 96% appearing a single time and about 0.25% taken by the ten largest. The naive CD8 subset, CD45RO-negative cells positively selected for CCR7, excluded terminally differentiated effector memory CD45RA+ cells.

The chain carries TRBV27 and TRBJ2-7, with D possibly being TRBD2 (6 bases). The sequence was collected from a young man in good health. The specimen sequenced was naive CD8+ T cells sorted from blood. CDR3 nucleotides: TGTGCCAGCAGTCCGCTCGGGACTCCCTCCTACGAGCAGTACTTC. This gives the protein CASSPLGTPSYEQYF.